This T cell receptor beta chain was identified in a study of T cells after yellow fever vaccination (dated by TCRdb to the late 2010s). About the full investigation: The SMART-Seq v4 Ultra Low Input RNA kit was used to prepare libraries from fractions with low cell numbers. To follow T-cell clones before and after both primary and booster YFV17D yellow fever vaccination, bulk TCR alpha and beta repertoires underwent longitudinal sequencing. The cohort comprised two healthy male donors, one aged 18 to 30 and one aged 30 to 40 years. Blood samples were taken at several timepoints before and after primary and secondary immunization, and bulk PBMC replicates and cell subsets were isolated. Results the study describes overall, beyond this receptor: Because only a couple of donors were included in the study, the extent to which the findings can be generalized is limited. A small fraction of clonotypes showed up in both the CD4 and CD8 compartments, probably as a result of convergent recombination. Most clones expanded after primary vaccination (around 96% of CD4 and around 89% of CD8) were re-detected after the booster, suggesting that broad memory maintenance occurred. The secondary T-cell response was found to be weaker but faster than the primary response, with a peak reached on day 5 rather than on day 15. Because abundant contaminating clonotypes from the bulk population could be contained in FACS-sorted repertoires, computational filtering was required.

V is cut by 7 bases and J by 10 bases, and the space between the germline ends is 16 bases. The CDR3 spans 13 residues, from the cysteine through the phenylalanine. Of all the DNA, just the CDR3 is kept, 39 bases in frame from base 1. The germline V gene (reference sequence) provides CDR1 MNHEY and CDR2 SMNVEV. The sample's treatment or condition label, in plain terms: live attenuated yellow fever vaccine strain. At each blood-draw timepoint, two biological replicates of bulk PBMCs were obtained. PBMCs were isolated from peripheral blood using a standard Ficoll-Paque protocol. TriZol was used to extract RNA from bulk PBMCs, CD4 and CD8 fractions, and dextramer-positive and dextramer-negative fractions. This clonotype was counted between two and nine times. Its antigen has not been determined. No base quality information exists; no much larger clone differs at one position. Sequencing used an Illumina NovaSeq 6000. TCR cDNA was synthesized by 5'RACE template switching, which introduced a universal primer site and unique molecular identifiers. cDNA synthesis was primed from both the TCR alpha and TCR beta constant segments. Library amplification used two PCR steps, and the second PCR step added sample barcodes and sequencing adapters. Libraries were sequenced on Illumina HiSeq 2500 (2x100 bp) or NovaSeq (2x150 bp). On the study's bioinformatics: Reads were demultiplexed and collapsed into UMI consensus sequences with MIGEC, and V(D)J alignment was performed with MiXCR. Vaccine-responding clonotypes were identified with edgeR using replicate PBMC samples, with FDR below 0.01 and a log2 fold change above 5 up to day 15 being required. Each bulk clonotype was labeled CD4 or CD8 based on which sequenced repertoire, CD4 or CD8, contained the clonotype at higher abundance. TCRdb handled the public reads itself, with Q25 trimming in fastp and clone calling in MiXCR, and kept productive beta chains. All rows with the same CDR3 protein become a single entry with the most common DNA and genes. The V and J calls follow TCRdb's processing rather than the paper's. A total of 350,000 to 550,000 distinct CDR3 sequences appear in this sample, under 20% of them only once. The leading ten clones occupy about a sixth of the sample.

The TCR comes from a man aged 18 to 30 who received the YFV17D yellow fever vaccine. This chain joins TRBV27 to TRBJ1-4; TRBD1 might be the D gene, on 5 matching bases. The sequencing here drew on PBMCs, taken before the yellow fever booster vaccination. The nucleotide sequence is given as TGTGCCAGCACTCCGCGGGGGTGGAGAAAACTGTTTTTT. Its product reads: CASTPRGWRKLFF.